Shown below are 22 T cell receptor beta chains from a single sample sequenced in a study of T cell repertoires in cytomegalovirus infection. TCRdb re-analysed the reads in MiXCR, keeping a single row per CDR3 protein. Among roughly 240,000 distinct CDR3 sequences listed, about 7% were seen once. Sequenced: PBMCs. All receptors come from a human donor in good health (CMV status not recorded). Some clones in this sample may be carry-over from other donors' samples.

The sample holds many counts of this clonotype. The chain recombines TRBV11-3 with TRBJ2-7; D perhaps matches TRBD1 (6 bases). The CDR3 contains 14 residues. Trimming took off 5 bases at V and 5 bases at J, with 16 bases between the two ends. In germline, CDR1 is SGHNT, CDR2 YENEEA. As DNA, the CDR3 is TGTGCCAGCAGCCCTGGGGGACAAGTCGACGAGCAGTACTTC. Protein sequence: CASSPGGQVDEQYF.

This clonotype has at least ten counts. The chain employs TRBV30 and TRBJ1-2, with 10 bases fitting TRBD1. This CDR3 spans 14 amino acids. J was trimmed by 4 bases and V by 4 bases; bases with no gene match: 6. Germline CDR1 reads GTSNPN; CDR2 reads SVGIG (reference sequence). The CDR3 is CAWKPGQGSYGYTF. The DNA for the CDR3 is TGTGCCTGGAAACCGGGACAGGGGAGCTATGGCTACACCTTC.

This clonotype occurred many times. The J gene is TRBJ1-1, the V gene TRBV28, with unresolved D. The V gene lost 6 bases and the J gene lost 10 bases, with 30 bases spanning the gap. This CDR3 comprises 17 residues. The germline V gene has CDR1 MDHEN and CDR2 SYDVKM. The CDR3 DNA sequence: TGTGCCAGCAGCCGAGTCAACGGAGGCCGTATGCTGGAAGGAGCTTTCTTT. It codes for CASSRVNGGRMLEGAFF.

This clonotype was observed many times. V and J are TRBV19 and TRBJ2-2; D uncertain. Germline loops: CDR1 LNHDA, CDR2 SQIVND (reference sequence). Trimming shortened V by 3 bases and J by 1 base, and 6 bases separated the two germline ends. The CDR3 length is 14 residues. The CDR3 region is CASSILVNTGELFF. CDR3 bases: TGTGCCAGTAGTATCTTAGTGAACACCGGGGAGCTGTTTTTT.

This clonotype was observed at least ten times. The chain has TRBV7-3 and TRBJ1-6; 8 bases are shared with TRBD1. The CDR3 is 14 residues long. The V and J ends lost 6 bases and 10 bases, in that order; junction bases with no gene match: 8. In germline, CDR1 is SGHTA, CDR2 FQGTGA. CDR3 in amino acids: CASSSTGGWSPLHF. In DNA form, the CDR3 reads TGTGCCAGCAGTTCCACAGGGGGGTGGTCACCCCTCCACTTT.

This clonotype has a count of ten or more. This chain connects TRBV19 to TRBJ2-1, with 7 bases identical to TRBD2. Germline assignment: CDR1 LNHDA and CDR2 SQIVND (reference sequence). After removal of 4 bases from V and 3 bases from J, the junction contained 6 bases not matched to a gene. This CDR3 contains 15 residues. CDR3: CASSSAGALYNEQFF. The CDR3 DNA follows: TGTGCCAGTAGTAGTGCGGGAGCCCTCTACAATGAGCAGTTCTTC.

This clonotype has at least ten counts. CDR3 sequence (DNA): TGTGCCAGCAGTGAAGAGCTAGCGAAAAGCTCTGTTTGGGCCAACGTCCTGACTTTC. Its protein is CASSEELAKSSVWANVLTF. The chain links TRBV2 to TRBJ2-6, with D perhaps matching TRBD2 (6 bases). Trimming stripped 1 base from V and 5 bases from J, with 21 bases between. CDR1 and CDR2 from the germline V gene are SNHLY and FYNNEI. The length of the CDR3 is 19 residues.

This clonotype was seen many times. V and J are TRBV6-2 or TRBV6-3 and TRBJ1-6; the D gene is possibly TRBD1 (6 bases). Trimming took off 8 bases at V and 11 bases at J, with 13 bases between the two ends. The CDR3 runs to 12 residues. Germline-derived CDR1 and CDR2 are MNHEY and SVGEGT. CDR3 nucleotides: TGTGCCAGCGGAAACAGGGTGCCACCCCTCCACTTT. Protein: CASGNRVPPLHF.

This clonotype was counted ten times or more. This chain connects TRBV24-1 to TRBJ2-5, with 13 bases identical to TRBD2. V shed 9 bases and J 1 base; nucleotides not matched to a gene: 7. The V gene's germline CDR1 is KGHDR and CDR2 SFDVKD. This CDR3 comprises 16 residues. Here the CDR3 DNA reads TGTGCCACCCGAGGACTAGCGGGGGAAAGCCAAGAGACCCAGTACTTC. Amino acid sequence: CATRGLAGESQETQYF.

In this sample, this clonotype turned up many times. The chain has TRBV7-2 and TRBJ1-1, with TRBD1 as a possible D gene (5 bases). The CDR3 sequence is 15 residues long. Trimming cost V 6 bases and J 0 bases, with 14 bases left between them. CDR1 SGHTA and CDR2 FQGNSA come from the germline V gene. CDR3 protein: CASSYLGVMNTEAFF. The CDR3 nucleotides read TGTGCCAGCAGTTACCTAGGGGTGATGAACACTGAAGCTTTCTTT.

The V call is TRBV5-1, the J call TRBJ2-7; no clear D. The CDR3 consists of 14 residues. Trimming took off 0 bases at V and 0 bases at J, with 7 bases between the two ends. CDR1 and CDR2 (germline): SGHRS, YFSETQ. CDR3 nucleotides: TGCGCCAGCAGCTTGGATTCACACTCCTACGAGCAGTACTTC. This codes for CASSLDSHSYEQYF.

In this sample, this clonotype turned up many times. The chain employs TRBV11-3 and TRBJ2-7; D may be TRBD2 (6 bases). The CDR3 totals 15 residues. The V gene's germline CDR1 is SGHNT and CDR2 YENEEA. V dropped 1 base and J dropped 3 bases, with 13 bases sitting between them. The CDR3 here is CASSLGGSGVYEQYF. In DNA, the CDR3 is TGTGCCAGCAGCTTAGGGGGTAGCGGAGTCTACGAGCAGTACTTC.

In its sample, this clonotype was seen a few times. The V and J genes are TRBV20-1 and TRBJ1-3; D is perhaps TRBD1 (5 bases). The CDR3 is made up of 14 amino acids. CDR1 is DFQATT and CDR2 is SNEGSKA in the germline V gene (reference sequence). Trimming left V 2 bases short and J 2 bases short, with 10 bases between. CDR3 residues: CSARSRGPGNTIYF. The CDR3 nucleotides read TGCAGTGCTAGAAGTAGGGGTCCTGGAAACACCATATATTTT.

Many counts were recorded for this clonotype. The V and J genes are TRBV7-2 and TRBJ2-5, with D perhaps matching TRBD1 (6 bases). This CDR3 comprises 16 residues. V lost 1 base to trimming and J lost 2 bases, with 14 bases between them. From germline, CDR1 is SGHTA and CDR2 FQGNSA. CDR3 amino acids: CASSLEPGQRQETQYF. Here the CDR3 DNA reads TGTGCCAGCAGCTTAGAACCGGGACAACGACAAGAGACCCAGTACTTC.

The chain joins TRBV20-1 to TRBJ1-5; a possible D gene is TRBD1 (6 bases). The CDR3 is 17 amino acids. Germline assignment: CDR1 DFQATT and CDR2 SNEGSKA (reference sequence). Deletions cut 2 bases from V and 0 bases from J, with 17 bases between. The CDR3 sequence is CSARSYGRTDSNQPQHF. The CDR3 DNA reads as TGCAGTGCTAGATCCTACGGACGGACAGATAGCAATCAGCCCCAGCATTTT.

This clonotype occurred many times. This sequence joins TRBV7-2 and TRBJ1-1, with TRBD1 matching over 8 bases. The ends lost 2 bases at V and 6 bases at J; junction bases unmatched: 20. Germline-derived CDR1 and CDR2 are SGHTA and FQGNSA. The CDR3 covers 19 residues. CDR3 in DNA: TGTGCCAGCAGCTTAAACCTCCATGTGTCCCGGGCAGGGGGCGCTGAAGCTTTCTTT. Translation gives CASSLNLHVSRAGGAEAFF.

The chain employs TRBV9 and TRBJ1-3; D unclear. The V gene's germline CDR1 is SGDLS and CDR2 YYNGEE. Trimming took 0 bases from V and 0 from J, leaving 7 bases between them. The CDR3 is 15 amino acids. The CDR3, as DNA: TGTGCCAGCAGCGTAGGGCCGTCCTCTGGAAACACCATATATTTT. Protein product: CASSVGPSSGNTIYF.

This clonotype was counted at least ten times. The chain combines TRBV6-2 or TRBV6-3 with TRBJ2-2; 9 positions agree with TRBD2. Trimming at V came to 2 bases and at J to 2 bases, leaving 12 bases not matched to a gene. This CDR3 comprises 19 residues. Germline CDR1 reads MNHEY; CDR2 reads SVGEGT. Here the CDR3 reads CASSYDKGSGGRNTGELFF. DNA for the CDR3: TGTGCCAGCAGTTACGATAAAGGTAGCGGGGGCCGTAACACCGGGGAGCTGTTTTTT.

This clonotype was observed at least ten times. V is TRBV11-2 and J is TRBJ2-2, with 8 bases fitting TRBD1. The germline gives CDR1 SGHAT, CDR2 FQNNGV. V lost 1 base, J lost 5 bases, and 3 bases stayed unmatched. This CDR3 contains 15 residues. CDR3 amino acids: CASSLVQGATGELFF. The CDR3 DNA reads as TGTGCCAGCAGCTTAGTCCAGGGGGCGACCGGGGAGCTGTTTTTT.

This clonotype was counted a single time. The rearrangement uses TRBV5-5 and TRBJ2-1, with D possibly TRBD2 on 5 matching bases. In germline, CDR1 is SGHKS, CDR2 YYEKEE (reference sequence). V was trimmed by 2 bases and J by 9 bases, leaving 12 bases between them. There are 13 residues in the CDR3. This chain's CDR3 is CASSFYTGSEQFF. CDR3 sequence (DNA): TGTGCCAGCAGCTTTTATACTGGGAGTGAGCAGTTCTTC.

Ten or more counts support this clonotype. The chain has TRBV5-1 and TRBJ2-7, with D uncertain. The CDR3 contains 14 residues. Germline CDR1 SGHRS, CDR2 YFSETQ. V lost 0 bases to trimming and J lost 1 base, with 8 bases between them. The CDR3 DNA follows: TGCGCCAGCAGCTTGGAGTGGGGATCCTACGAGCAGTACTTC. Its translation is CASSLEWGSYEQYF.

At least ten counts were recorded for this clonotype. The V gene is TRBV23-1, the J gene TRBJ1-5; 11 nucleotides line up with TRBD1. TRBV23-1 is assigned to the ORF class and has an uncertain function. V was clipped by 4 bases and J by 6 bases; unmatched bases: 8. CDR3 length: 16 amino acids. The CDR3 loop reads CASSLPGQGAVQPQHF. CDR3 in DNA: TGCGCCAGCAGTCTACCCGGACAGGGGGCCGTTCAGCCCCAGCATTTT.